The clone carrying this T cell receptor beta chain appeared a few times. The CDR3 loop spans 16 amino acids. CDR1 is LNHDA and CDR2 is SQIVND in the germline V gene (reference sequence). Trimming stripped 6 bases from V and 2 bases from J, with 19 bases between. TCR beta CDR3 regions were amplified from RNA transcripts. First-round RT-PCR with HTBI primers amplified the TCR CDR3 region. TCRdb reprocessed the multiplex PCR reads via MiXCR and lists one record per CDR3 protein. Altogether 600,000 or so distinct CDR3 sequences are present, roughly 15% being singletons, with the ten largest covering around 12%. These data come from a study of T cells in Graves' hyperthyroidism and ophthalmopathy.

Sequenced material: blood. This chain connects TRBV19 to TRBJ2-5; tentative D call: TRBD1 (6 bases). The TCR comes from a woman between 50 and 59 years old with Graves' ophthalmopathy. Here the CDR3 reads CASRPTNGQPQETQYF. CDR3 DNA: TGTGCCAGTAGGCCCACAAACGGACAGCCTCAAGAGACCCAGTACTTC.